Presented here are 23 T cell receptor beta chains from one specimen sequenced in a study of cytomegalovirus exposure and HLA in healthy donors. It was with 60 Vbeta and 13 Jbeta primers that the PCR ran. Measured with immunoSEQ multiplex PCR; TCRdb has only the in-frame clones, and not every one. Its table records under 120,000 clones. The sequencing sample was made of PBMCs. The receptors were gathered from a man between 45 and 60 years old in good health and CMV-seronegative.

The rearrangement uses TRBV27 and TRBJ2-5; D perhaps matches TRBD2 (7 bases). Trimming left V 2 bases short and J 5 bases short, with 15 bases between. The CDR3 is 15 residues long. Germline V CDR1 and CDR2: MNHEY, SMNVEV (reference sequence). The CDR3 DNA reads TGTGCCAGCAGTTTAGAGGGGGGGCTCGGCGAGACCCAGTACTTC. It translates to CASSLEGGLGETQYF.

V usage is TRBV5-5 and J usage is TRBJ1-5, with TRBD1 matching over 7 bases. The CDR3 is made up of 14 amino acids. CDR1 SGHKS and CDR2 YYEKEE come from the germline V gene (reference sequence). V trimming: 4 bases; J trimming: 7 bases; junction bases outside the gene matches: 8. The CDR3 protein is CASSPLTGRQPQHF. The CDR3 bases are TGTGCCAGCAGCCCATTGACAGGGCGGCAGCCCCAGCATTTT.

V is TRBV7-9 and J is TRBJ2-1; the D is unclear. The CDR3 length is 11 residues. Trimming removed 4 bases from V and 9 bases from J, with 7 bases in between. Germline CDR1 and CDR2: SEHNR and FQNEAQ (reference sequence). The CDR3 loop reads CASSSVLEQFF. CDR3 DNA sequence: TGTGCCAGCAGCTCGGTGCTTGAGCAGTTCTTC.

The V call is TRBV30, the J call TRBJ2-7, with D possibly being TRBD2 (7 bases). CDR1 and CDR2 (germline): GTSNPN, SVGIG (reference sequence). This CDR3 comprises 14 residues. Trimming left V 4 bases short and J 7 bases short, with 20 bases between. CDR3 protein: CAWTTLTGGREQYF. The CDR3 region has the DNA TGTGCCTGGACCACACTAACGGGGGGCCGGGAGCAGTACTTC.

Regarding this clone: Additional DNA sequences in this sample encode the identical CDR3. CDR3 amino acids: CASSLEQGAYEQYF. The DNA of the CDR3 is TGTGCCAGCAGCTTAGAACAGGGGGCCTACGAGCAGTACTTC. J is TRBJ2-7 and V is TRBV7-2; 8 bases line up with TRBD1. V lost 1 base, J lost 2 bases, and 1 base stayed unmatched. The CDR3 is made up of 14 amino acids. CDR1 SGHTA and CDR2 FQGNSA come from the germline V gene.

The chain couples TRBV2 to TRBJ1-6; D not certain. Trimming shortened V by 3 bases and J by 7 bases, and 13 bases separated the two germline ends. This CDR3 has 15 residues. Germline CDR1 SNHLY, CDR2 FYNNEI. The CDR3 sequence: CASSESGLRNSPLHF. The DNA for the CDR3 is TGTGCCAGCAGTGAGTCTGGACTACGAAATTCACCCCTCCACTTT.

Concerning this clone itself: At one boundary the junction diverges from the germline segment, which might be a read error. This chain joins TRBV10-3 and TRBJ1-5; 11 bases are a match to TRBD1. Germline CDR1 is ENHRY and CDR2 is SYGVKD. The CDR3 sequence is 16 residues long. The CDR3 DNA reads TGTGCCATCAGTGAGTCGCGGACAGGGGGCAACCAGCCCCAGCATTTT. Its protein is CAISESRTGGNQPQHF.

CDR3 DNA sequence: TGTGCCAGCAGTCACACATTACCCTACAATGAGCAGTTCTTC. It encodes CASSHTLPYNEQFF. The chain uses TRBV7-9 and TRBJ2-1, with D unclear. Germline V gives CDR1 SEHNR, CDR2 FQNEAQ (reference sequence). This CDR3 is 14 amino acids long. The V gene lost 6 bases and the J gene lost 2 bases, with 11 bases spanning the gap.

The chain recombines TRBV7-2 with TRBJ2-5; D gene unclear. Germline-derived CDR1 and CDR2 are SGHTA and FQGNSA. Trimming removed 1 base at V and 4 bases at J, with 7 bases between. The CDR3 has 13 amino acids. CDR3 sequence: CASSLGYTETQYF. DNA of the CDR3: TGTGCCAGCAGCTTAGGCTATACAGAGACCCAGTACTTC.

This chain joins TRBV5-1 and TRBJ2-2, with 9 bases that match TRBD1. The germline CDR1 and CDR2 sequences are SGHRS and YFSETQ. V gave up 3 bases and J gave up 4 bases; unmatched junction bases: 13. CDR3 length: 18 residues. The CDR3 nucleotides read TGCGCCAGCAGCTCAACGTTTACAGGGGGCGCGGGCACCGGGGAGCTGTTTTTT. Translated, it gives CASSSTFTGGAGTGELFF.

V gene TRBV27 combines with J gene TRBJ2-1; 9 nucleotides agree with TRBD1. This CDR3 is built from 15 residues. The germline V gene encodes CDR1 MNHEY and CDR2 SMNVEV (reference sequence). V dropped 6 bases and J dropped 8; count of bases not matched to a gene: 11. The CDR3 DNA is TGTGCCAGCAGCCGCCGGGACAGGGTGTCAGATGAGCAGTTCTTC. This translates into CASSRRDRVSDEQFF.

The genes are TRBV6-1 and TRBJ1-6, with D perhaps TRBD1 (6 bases). Per the germline V gene, CDR1 is MNHNS and CDR2 is SASEGT. V was pared by 3 bases and J by 10 bases, with 19 bases between. The CDR3 runs to 16 residues. CDR3 DNA: TGTGCCAGCAGTGAGCCTCTACAGGGATCCCGGTCACCCCTCCACTTT. The encoded protein is CASSEPLQGSRSPLHF.

This chain links TRBV2 with TRBJ1-5; TRBD1 matches at 7 bases. This CDR3 has 13 residues. The germline gives CDR1 SNHLY, CDR2 FYNNEI. J was trimmed by 4 bases and V by 6 bases; bases with no gene match: 3. The CDR3 DNA sequence: TGTGCCAGCAGAGACAGGGAGAATCAGCCCCAGCATTTT. Translated, it gives CASRDRENQPQHF.

This chain uses TRBV5-6 with TRBJ2-1; D ambiguous. This CDR3 region has 15 residues. Germline CDR1 SGHDT, CDR2 YYEEEE. V dropped 4 bases and J dropped 0 bases, with 11 bases sitting between them. CDR3 residues: CASSREQSSYNEQFF. The CDR3 DNA is TGTGCCAGCAGCAGAGAACAGAGCTCCTACAATGAGCAGTTCTTC.

This CDR3 reads CASSIAGGPIGYTF. The CDR3 bases are TGTGCCAGTAGTATAGCAGGGGGGCCAATTGGCTACACCTTC. This chain joins TRBV19 and TRBJ1-2, with 7 bases aligning to TRBD1. Germline assignment: CDR1 LNHDA and CDR2 SQIVND (reference sequence). The trim removed 1 base at V and 7 bases at J, leaving 6 bases unmatched. The CDR3 is 14 amino acids.

The gene calls are TRBV10-3 and TRBJ2-3; a possible D gene is TRBD1 (6 bases). CDR1 and CDR2 (germline): ENHRY, SYGVKD. The CDR3 contains 16 residues. V lost 0 bases to trimming and J lost 2 bases, with 12 bases between them. The CDR3 sequence is CAISESRGNPTDTQYF. CDR3 in DNA: TGTGCCATCAGTGAGTCGAGGGGGAATCCCACAGATACGCAGTATTTT.

V is TRBV2 and J is TRBJ2-4, with TRBD1 matching over 8 bases. The germline CDR1 and CDR2 sequences are SNHLY and FYNNEI. The CDR3 covers 17 residues. V shed 0 bases, J shed 3 bases, and the junction held 7 bases outside the gene matches. CDR3 region: CASSEALQDRDKNIQYF. CDR3 DNA: TGTGCCAGCAGTGAAGCGCTTCAGGACAGGGACAAAAACATTCAGTACTTC.

The chain is built from TRBV6-5 and TRBJ2-7; D is possibly TRBD2 (5 bases). The CDR3 is made up of 13 amino acids. Germline V gives CDR1 MNHEY, CDR2 SVGAGI. The ends were cut back, 3 bases at V and 2 bases at J, with 8 bases in the middle. In DNA, the CDR3 is TGTGCCAGCAGTTATTCTAGCACCTACGAGCAGTACTTC. This sequence encodes CASSYSSTYEQYF.

The chain uses TRBV15 and TRBJ2-7, with 9 bases fitting TRBD2. Germline V CDR1 and CDR2: LNHNV, YYDKDF (reference sequence). V lost 5 bases and J lost 2; bases outside the gene matches: 4. This CDR3 is built from 14 residues. The CDR3 spells CATSETSGAYEQYF. For the CDR3, the DNA is TGTGCCACCAGCGAGACTAGCGGCGCCTACGAGCAGTACTTC.

The V gene is TRBV27, the J gene TRBJ2-7, with 8 bases fitting TRBD2. V lost 6 bases, J lost 0 bases, and 7 bases stayed unmatched. This CDR3 contains 15 residues. Germline V gene lookup returns CDR1 MNHEY and CDR2 SMNVEV (reference sequence). For the CDR3, the DNA is TGTGCCAGCAGCCCGGGAGGGTCCGCCTCCTACGAGCAGTACTTC. Protein sequence: CASSPGGSASYEQYF.

This chain connects TRBV6-5 to TRBJ1-2; D not certain. Germline CDR1 and CDR2: MNHEY and SVGAGI. This CDR3 comprises 13 residues. With 6 bases removed from V and 0 bases from J, the gap between germline ends came to 8 bases. The CDR3 sequence: CASSRTPNYGYTF. CDR3 coding DNA: TGTGCCAGCAGCCGTACACCTAACTATGGCTACACCTTC.

The chain couples TRBV6-1 to TRBJ2-5; perhaps TRBD2 as D (6 bases). This CDR3 comprises 14 residues. Germline V gives CDR1 MNHNS, CDR2 SASEGT. V lost 3 bases and J lost 9, with 17 bases in between. This chain's CDR3 is CASSDGTPFLAQYF. In nucleotides, the CDR3 is TGTGCCAGCAGTGACGGGACTCCGTTTTTGGCCCAGTACTTC.

Turning to this clone: One end of the junction does not line up with germline, which may come from a read error. The chain couples TRBV7-2 to TRBJ2-5, with a weak D call TRBD2 (6 bases). The length of the CDR3 is 15 residues. CDR1 and CDR2 from the germline V gene are SGHTA and FQGNSA. CDR3 sequence (DNA): TGTGCCAGCAGCTTAAGGACCACGACTCCGGGAGCGGTCGACTTC. Protein product: CASSLRTTTPGAVDF.